The 17 T cell receptor beta chains listed next were all sequenced from one sample in a study of blood T cell repertoires in COVID-19. Libraries were prepared by immunoSEQ multiplex PCR; TCRdb keeps only in-frame clonotypes and omits some of them. The sample holds over 200,000 clones, 70% to 90% seen once. Specimen: peripheral blood. The receptors shown here come from a woman in her thirties or forties who had recovered from COVID-19.

This clone has only one observation. The rearrangement joins TRBV5-4 to TRBJ2-7; 8 bases are a match to TRBD2. Unmatched junction bases numbered 10, after V lost 2 bases and J lost 6 bases. Germline values: CDR1 SGHNT, CDR2 YYREEE (reference sequence). This CDR3 region has 15 residues. CDR3 bases: TGTGCCAGCAGCTTTTTGTCGGGAGGGCAATCCGAGCAGTACTTC. Translation gives CASSFLSGGQSEQYF.

J is TRBJ2-3 and V is TRBV5-1; 12 nucleotides align to TRBD2. The germline CDR1 and CDR2 sequences are SGHRS and YFSETQ. With 4 bases clipped from V and 0 bases from J, the junction kept 6 bases outside the gene matches. The CDR3 is made up of 17 amino acids. CDR3 loop: CASSQGLAGTSTDTQYF. CDR3 sequence (DNA): TGCGCCAGCAGCCAAGGACTAGCGGGGACTAGCACAGATACGCAGTATTTT.

There are a few counts of this clone. The chain has TRBV18 and TRBJ2-1; TRBD2 matches 10 bases. This CDR3 has 16 amino acids. Germline-derived CDR1 and CDR2 are KGHSH and LQKENI. V dropped 5 bases and J dropped 2; count of bases not matched to a gene: 6. The chain's CDR3 is CASSASLAGPYNEQFF. CDR3 DNA: TGTGCCAGCTCAGCCTCACTAGCGGGACCCTACAATGAGCAGTTCTTC.

The J gene is TRBJ1-4, the V gene TRBV30; 8 positions match TRBD1. V gave up 2 bases and J gave up 8 bases; unmatched junction bases: 13. The CDR3 covers 16 residues. CDR1 and CDR2 (germline): GTSNPN, SVGIG (reference sequence). CDR3 nucleotides: TGTGCCTGGAGTCAGGGGTCGGCCAGGGGGCACGAAAAACTGTTTTTT. Translated: CAWSQGSARGHEKLFF.

This chain joins TRBV7-6 and TRBJ1-2; 10 bases agree with TRBD1. The germline V gene encodes CDR1 SGHVS and CDR2 FNYEAQ. V lost 1 base to trimming and J lost 5 bases; unmatched junction nucleotides: 7. The CDR3 has 16 residues. CDR3 sequence: CASSLGEDRGGYGYTF. DNA for the CDR3: TGTGCCAGCAGCTTAGGCGAGGACAGGGGGGGGTATGGCTACACCTTC.

This clone showed up just once. The CDR3 protein is CASRPGVTDTQYF. The CDR3 bases are TGTGCCAGCAGGCCAGGGGTTACAGATACGCAGTATTTT. The J gene is TRBJ2-3, the V gene TRBV12-3 or TRBV12-4; tentative D call: TRBD1 (6 bases). CDR3 length: 13 amino acids. V lost 6 bases, J lost 3 bases, and 10 bases lay in between.

This chain connects TRBV30 to TRBJ1-5; D is possibly TRBD1 (5 bases). CDR1 is GTSNPN, CDR2 SVGIG, per germline (reference sequence). There are 14 residues in the CDR3. The V end lost 0 bases, the J end lost 9 bases, and 15 bases lay between the germline ends. In nucleotides, the CDR3 is TGTGCCTGGAGTGTAGGTCGGGGGTTGAGGCCCCAGCATTTT. Its translation: CAWSVGRGLRPQHF.

The chain has TRBV7-9 and TRBJ1-5; D is possibly TRBD1 (6 bases). V dropped 5 bases and J dropped 3 bases, with 11 bases sitting between them. The CDR3 length is 14 residues. Germline CDR1 SEHNR, CDR2 FQNEAQ (reference sequence). CDR3 DNA sequence: TGTGCCAGCAGCACACGGACAGACAATCAGCCCCAGCATTTT. Protein sequence: CASSTRTDNQPQHF.

The chain couples TRBV30 to TRBJ1-5; perhaps TRBD1 as D (5 bases). Germline V lookup: CDR1 GTSNPN, CDR2 SVGIG (reference sequence). The CDR3 totals 13 residues. V shed 1 base and J shed 9 bases, with 13 bases lying between them. This CDR3 is CAWSEGPVSPQHF. CDR3 nucleotide sequence: TGTGCCTGGAGTGAGGGGCCGGTGTCGCCCCAGCATTTT.

The chain employs TRBV10-3 and TRBJ1-1; D gene ambiguous. The CDR3 is 13 residues long. V was trimmed by 6 bases and J by 4 bases, leaving 12 bases between them. Per the germline V gene, CDR1 is ENHRY and CDR2 is SYGVKD. The DNA of the CDR3 is TGTGCCATCAGACCCACCGGGAGCACTGAAGCTTTCTTT. It is translated as CAIRPTGSTEAFF.

The J gene is TRBJ1-2, the V gene TRBV2; 7 nucleotides match TRBD1. Per germline, CDR1 SNHLY and CDR2 FYNNEI. There are 13 residues in the CDR3. V lost 6 bases to trimming and J lost 3 bases; unmatched junction nucleotides: 4. Here the CDR3 reads CASSTGTDYGYTF. CDR3 DNA sequence: TGTGCCAGCAGCACCGGGACAGACTATGGCTACACCTTC.

A remark on this clone: The same CDR3 can be traced to other DNA sequences in this sample. J is TRBJ1-2 and V is TRBV19; D gene ambiguous. Trimming cost V 1 base and J 2 bases, with 8 bases left between them. The germline V gene encodes CDR1 LNHDA and CDR2 SQIVND (reference sequence). The CDR3 runs 14 residues. This CDR3 reads CASSIVGGNYGYTF. Written as DNA, the CDR3 is TGTGCCAGTAGTATAGTGGGAGGGAACTATGGCTACACCTTC.

The rearrangement links TRBV7-9 to TRBJ1-5; 9 nucleotides align to TRBD1. Germline V gene data show CDR1 as SEHNR and CDR2 as FQNEAQ (reference sequence). The CDR3 has 15 amino acids. V was clipped by 4 bases and J by 4 bases; unmatched bases: 5. The CDR3 nucleotides read TGTGCCAGCAGCTGGGCGGGGACAGGGAATCAGCCCCAGCATTTT. It codes for CASSWAGTGNQPQHF. The full variable domain, completed using reference TRBV7-9 and TRBJ1-5, is DTGVSQNPRHKITKRGQNVTFRCDPISEHNRLYWYRQTLGQGPEFLTYFQNEAQLEKSRLLSDRFSAERPKGSFSTLEIQRTEQGDSAMYLCASSWAGTGNQPQHFGDGTRLSIL.

The rearrangement links TRBV7-9 to TRBJ1-1; a weak D match, TRBD1 (6 bases). The CDR3 covers 14 residues. Germline loops: CDR1 SEHNR, CDR2 FQNEAQ (reference sequence). Trimming removed 0 bases at V and 8 bases at J, with 13 bases between. CDR3 nucleotide sequence: TGTGCCAGCAGCTTAGCGGGCGGGGGCCCCGAAGCTTTCTTT. Translation: CASSLAGGGPEAFF.

This chain uses TRBV5-5 with TRBJ2-7; 7 bases are shared with TRBD1. This CDR3 region has 14 residues. CDR1 is SGHKS and CDR2 is YYEKEE in the germline V gene (reference sequence). With V trimmed by 0 bases and J by 2 bases, 2 bases remained unmatched. CDR3 nucleotides: TGTGCCAGCAGCTTGGGACAGGGACCCTACGAGCAGTACGTC. It yields the protein CASSLGQGPYEQYV.

The chain couples TRBV7-3 to TRBJ1-2, with unresolved D. V lost 5 bases and J lost 0, with 7 bases in between. The CDR3 is 13 residues long. Germline CDR1 reads SGHTA; CDR2 reads FQGTGA. The chain's CDR3 is CASSPHPNYGYTF. The CDR3 DNA is TGTGCCAGCAGCCCACACCCTAACTATGGCTACACCTTC. The variable domain in full, completed from reference TRBV7-3 and TRBJ1-2, reads GAGVSQTPSNKVTEKGKYVELRCDPISGHTALYWYRQSLGQGPEFLIYFQGTGAADDSGLPNDRFFAVRPEGSVSTLKIQRTERGDSAVYLCASSPHPNYGYTFGSGTRLTVV.

The J gene is TRBJ2-3, the V gene TRBV28; TRBD2 agrees at 10 bases. Per the germline V gene, CDR1 is MDHEN and CDR2 is SYDVKM. The CDR3 has 14 amino acids. V shed 8 bases and J 4 bases; nucleotides not matched to a gene: 6. Here the CDR3 DNA reads TGTGCCAGCCGAGCGGGAGGGCCCTCAGATACGCAGTATTTT. Amino acid sequence: CASRAGGPSDTQYF.